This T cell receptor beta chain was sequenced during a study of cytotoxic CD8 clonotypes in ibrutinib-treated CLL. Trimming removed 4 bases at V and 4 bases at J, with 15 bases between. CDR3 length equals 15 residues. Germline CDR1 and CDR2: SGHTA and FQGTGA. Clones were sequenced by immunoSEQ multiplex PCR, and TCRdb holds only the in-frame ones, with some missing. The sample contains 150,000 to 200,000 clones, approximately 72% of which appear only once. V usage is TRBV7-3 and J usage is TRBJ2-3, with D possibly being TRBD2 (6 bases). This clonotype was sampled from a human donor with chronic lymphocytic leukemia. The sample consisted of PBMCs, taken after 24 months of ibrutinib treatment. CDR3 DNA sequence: TGTGCCAGCAGCTCGGACTATCTGTGGGCAGATACGCAGTATTTT. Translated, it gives CASSSDYLWADTQYF.